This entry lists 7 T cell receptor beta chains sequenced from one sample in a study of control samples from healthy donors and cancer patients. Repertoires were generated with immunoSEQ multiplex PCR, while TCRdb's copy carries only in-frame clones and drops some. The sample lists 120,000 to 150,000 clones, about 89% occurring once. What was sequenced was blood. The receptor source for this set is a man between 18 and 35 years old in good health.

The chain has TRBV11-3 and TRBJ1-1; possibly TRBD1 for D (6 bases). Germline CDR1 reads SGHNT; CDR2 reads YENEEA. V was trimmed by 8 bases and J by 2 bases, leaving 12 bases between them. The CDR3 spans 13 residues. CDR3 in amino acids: CASAGAGNTEAFF. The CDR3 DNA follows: TGTGCCAGCGCAGGGGCCGGAAACACTGAAGCTTTCTTT.

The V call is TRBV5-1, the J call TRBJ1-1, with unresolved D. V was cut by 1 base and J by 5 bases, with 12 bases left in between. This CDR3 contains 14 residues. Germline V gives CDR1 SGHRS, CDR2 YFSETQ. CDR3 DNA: TGCGCCAGCAGCTTGACGCAGACACGGACTGAAGCTTTCTTT. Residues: CASSLTQTRTEAFF.

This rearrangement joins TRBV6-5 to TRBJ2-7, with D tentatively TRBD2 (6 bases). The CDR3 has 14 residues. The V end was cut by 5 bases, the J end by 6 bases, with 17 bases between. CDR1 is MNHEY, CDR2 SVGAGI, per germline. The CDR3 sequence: CASSQSGRRGEQYF. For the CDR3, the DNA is TGTGCCAGCAGTCAAAGCGGCCGGAGGGGCGAGCAGTACTTC.

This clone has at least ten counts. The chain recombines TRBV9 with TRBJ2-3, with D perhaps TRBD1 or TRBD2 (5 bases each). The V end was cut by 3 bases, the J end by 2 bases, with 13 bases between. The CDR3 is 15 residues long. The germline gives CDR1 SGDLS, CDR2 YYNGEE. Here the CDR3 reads CASSGGSHATDTQYF. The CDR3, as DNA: TGTGCCAGCAGCGGGGGGAGCCATGCCACAGATACGCAGTATTTT.

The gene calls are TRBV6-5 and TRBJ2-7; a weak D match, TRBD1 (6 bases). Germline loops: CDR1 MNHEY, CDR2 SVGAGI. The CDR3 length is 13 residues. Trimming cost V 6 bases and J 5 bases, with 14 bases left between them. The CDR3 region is CASRVLNRDEQYF. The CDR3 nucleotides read TGTGCCAGCAGGGTACTGAACAGGGACGAGCAGTACTTC.

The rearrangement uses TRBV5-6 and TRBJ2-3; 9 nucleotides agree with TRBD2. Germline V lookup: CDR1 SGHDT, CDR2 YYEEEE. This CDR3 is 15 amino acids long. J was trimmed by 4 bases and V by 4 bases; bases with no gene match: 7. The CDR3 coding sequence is TGTGCCAGCAGCCTGTGGATAGCGGGGGCAGATACGCAGTATTTT. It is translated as CASSLWIAGADTQYF.

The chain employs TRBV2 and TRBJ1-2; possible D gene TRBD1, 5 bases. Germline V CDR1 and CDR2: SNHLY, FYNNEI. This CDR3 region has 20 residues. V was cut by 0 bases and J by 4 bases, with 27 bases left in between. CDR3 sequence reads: CASSEALQERDGVSTYGYTF. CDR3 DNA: TGTGCCAGCAGTGAAGCGCTTCAGGAAAGGGACGGCGTTTCGACCTATGGCTACACCTTC. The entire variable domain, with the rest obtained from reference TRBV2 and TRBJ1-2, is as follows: EPEVTQTPSHQVTQMGQEVILRCVPISNHLYFYWYRQILGQKVEFLVSFYNNEISEKSEIFDDQFSVERPDGSNFTLKIRSTKLEDSAMYFCASSEALQERDGVSTYGYTFGSGTRLTVV.